Listed here are 5 T cell receptor beta chains from one sample, sequenced in a study of blood T cell repertoires in COVID-19. Some clones are missing from TCRdb's copy, which holds only in-frame ones; the method was immunoSEQ multiplex PCR. Here the sample spans more than 65,000 clones, under 95% being singletons. The sequenced sample was peripheral blood. The source of these receptors is a human donor in a cohort sampled during active COVID-19.

This rearrangement joins TRBV30 to TRBJ2-7; D unresolved. The V gene lost 0 bases and the J gene lost 0 bases, with 12 bases spanning the gap. The CDR3 covers 15 residues. Germline lookup yields CDR1 GTSNPN and CDR2 SVGIG (reference sequence). The CDR3 DNA reads as TGTGCCTGGAGTGTAGGCGGCGCAAGCTCCTACGAGCAGTACTTC. This codes for CAWSVGGASSYEQYF.

This clone occurred once. This sequence joins TRBV2 and TRBJ2-7; 10 nucleotides agree with TRBD1. CDR3 length: 15 amino acids. Germline V gene data show CDR1 as SNHLY and CDR2 as FYNNEI. The ends lost 8 bases at V and 7 bases at J; junction bases unmatched: 14. CDR3 sequence (DNA): TGTGCCAGCCCGGAGGGGACAGGGGTTATGGGGGAGCAGTACTTC. Protein sequence: CASPEGTGVMGEQYF. Variable domain in full (rest from reference TRBV2 and TRBJ2-7): EPEVTQTPSHQVTQMGQEVILRCVPISNHLYFYWYRQILGQKVEFLVSFYNNEISEKSEIFDDQFSVERPDGSNFTLKIRSTKLEDSAMYFCASPEGTGVMGEQYFGPGTRLTVT.

This chain uses TRBV4-3 with TRBJ2-1; D remains ambiguous. The germline V gene has CDR1 LGHNA and CDR2 YSLEER. The CDR3 contains 13 residues. Trimming stripped 0 bases from V and 8 bases from J, with 8 bases between. The CDR3 DNA follows: TGCGCCAGCAGCCAAGATAGTACGTATGAGCAGTTCTTC. This sequence encodes CASSQDSTYEQFF.

V gene TRBV5-8 combines with J gene TRBJ2-2; D unresolved. V was clipped by 1 base and J by 2 bases, with 6 bases between them. Per the germline V gene, CDR1 is SGHTS and CDR2 is YDEGEE. This CDR3 comprises 14 residues. The CDR3 DNA is TGTGCCAGCAGCTTGTCCCCTAACACCGGGGAGCTGTTTTTT. It encodes CASSLSPNTGELFF.

The chain carries TRBV25-1 and TRBJ2-1; 10 positions agree with TRBD1. Losses at the gene ends were 1 base for V and 7 bases for J; bases not matched to a gene: 1. The germline CDR1 and CDR2 sequences are MGHDK and SYGVNS. CDR3 size: 14 residues. The CDR3 DNA follows: TGTGCCAGCAGTGAATGGGGACAGGGGAATGAGCAGTTCTTC. This gives the protein CASSEWGQGNEQFF.